The TCR beta chain described here comes from a study of blood T cells in healthy people across ages. Next came a second PCR, run for roughly 6 to 11 cycles, which used a sample-barcoded 5' primer along with a J-beta primer mix. Using its own MiXCR run on the 5' RACE reads, TCRdb lists one record per CDR3 protein. The sample carries approximately 2,000,000 distinct CDR3 sequences, roughly 43% recorded once. Germline V gene sequence: CDR1 SGHNT, CDR2 YYREEE (reference sequence). Trimming removed 0 bases from V and 7 bases from J, with 5 bases in between. There are 13 residues in the CDR3. V gene TRBV5-4 combines with J gene TRBJ1-6; D remains ambiguous. Sequenced input: blood. The TCR sequence derives from a human donor in good health. The CDR3 here is CASSLDENSPLHF. Here the CDR3 DNA reads TGTGCCAGCAGCTTGGACGAAAATTCACCCCTCCACTTT.